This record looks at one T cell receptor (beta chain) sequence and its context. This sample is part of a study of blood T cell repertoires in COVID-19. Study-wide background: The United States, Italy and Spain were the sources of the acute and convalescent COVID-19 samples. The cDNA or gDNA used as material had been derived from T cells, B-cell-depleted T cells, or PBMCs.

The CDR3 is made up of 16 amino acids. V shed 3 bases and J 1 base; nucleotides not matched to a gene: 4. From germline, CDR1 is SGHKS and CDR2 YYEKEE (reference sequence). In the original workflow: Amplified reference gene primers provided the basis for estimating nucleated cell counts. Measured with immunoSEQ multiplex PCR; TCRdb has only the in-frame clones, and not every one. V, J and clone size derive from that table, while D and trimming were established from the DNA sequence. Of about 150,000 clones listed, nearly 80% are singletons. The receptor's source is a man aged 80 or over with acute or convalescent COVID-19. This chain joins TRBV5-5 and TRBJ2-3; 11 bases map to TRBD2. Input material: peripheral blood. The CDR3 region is CASSSFSGGGTDTQYF. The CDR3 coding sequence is TGTGCCAGCAGCTCCTTTAGCGGGGGGGGCACAGATACGCAGTATTTT. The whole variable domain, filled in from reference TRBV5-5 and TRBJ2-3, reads DAGVTQSPTHLIKTRGQQVTLRCSPISGHKSVSWYQQVLGQGPQFIFQYYEKEERGRGNFPDRFSARQFPNYSSELNVNALLLGDSALYLCASSSFSGGGTDTQYFGPGTRLTVL.